The rows below give T cell receptor beta chains drawn from one sample of a study of OX40 agonist ivuxolimab in advanced cancers. TCRdb's table, derived via immunoSEQ multiplex PCR, lists solely in-frame clones and lacks some. The table lists tens of thousands of clones, nearly 95% of them singletons. Specimen: CD4+ or CD8+ T cells sorted from blood, collected in a trial of the OX40 agonist ivuxolimab. Receptors originate from an adult with an advanced solid tumor such as melanoma, head and neck, liver or kidney cancer. The CDR3 runs from the conserved cysteine through the conserved F or W. D genes are given only for firm matches. Expanded clones get a size class; other rows say once, few or many, or leave the size out.

NA	TRBV30	once	TRBJ1-3	CAWAQGVSGNTIYF	TGTGCCTGGGCCCAGGGAGTTTCTGGAAACACCATATATTTT
NA	TRBV4-3	NA	TRBJ2-7	CASSQGAGAAEQYF	TGCGCCAGCAGCCAAGGAGCGGGCGCCGCCGAGCAGTACTTC
TRBD2	TRBV7-9	NA	TRBJ2-7	CASSLLLAGSYEQYF	TGTGCCAGCAGCTTACTACTAGCGGGCTCCTACGAGCAGTACTTC
TRBD1	TRBV6-5	NA	TRBJ1-2	CASKFTGGRGYGYTF	TGTGCCAGCAAGTTCACAGGGGGTAGGGGCTATGGCTACACCTTC
NA	TRBV25-1	NA	TRBJ2-3	CASSENVRYTDTQYF	TGTGCCAGCAGTGAAAATGTGCGGTACACAGATACGCAGTATTTT
TRBD2	TRBV7-6	NA	TRBJ2-7	CASSPSGSGYEQYF	TGTGCCAGCAGCCCTAGCGGGAGCGGGTACGAGCAGTACTTC
TRBD1	TRBV7-9	NA	TRBJ2-3	CASSFAGTGGADTQYF	TGTGCCAGCAGCTTTGCCGGGACAGGGGGCGCAGATACGCAGTATTTT
NA	TRBV19	few	TRBJ1-5	CASSIDLRGWQPQHF	TGTGCCAGTAGTATAGATCTAAGGGGATGGCAGCCCCAGCATTTT
NA	TRBV6-6	NA	TRBJ2-1	CASSYSRGGYNEQFF	TGTGCCAGCAGTTACTCTAGGGGGGGGTACAATGAGCAGTTCTTC
NA	TRBV4-2	once	TRBJ2-7	CASSPGTYEQYF	TGTGCCAGCAGCCCTGGGACCTACGAGCAGTACTTC
TRBD2	TRBV19	NA	TRBJ2-7	CASSVHLAGDSYEQYF	TGTGCCAGTAGTGTTCACCTAGCGGGAGACTCCTACGAGCAGTACTTC
NA	TRBV10-1	once	TRBJ2-3	CASSGLSSGKIYKCGDTQYF	TGCGCCAGCAGTGGCCTCAGTAGCGGAAAGATTTATAAGTGCGGAGATACGCAGTATTTT
NA	TRBV12-5	NA	TRBJ1-1	CASGLSGAGEAFF	TGTGCTAGTGGTTTATCAGGGGCGGGTGAAGCTTTCTTT
NA	TRBV11-3	NA	TRBJ2-5	CASSLGVKRIQETQYF	TGTGCCAGCAGCTTAGGTGTCAAGCGTATACAAGAGACCCAGTACTTC
NA	TRBV7-9	NA	TRBJ1-4	CASSRGGRAEANEKLFF	TGTGCCAGCAGCCGTGGGGGGCGGGCTGAAGCTAATGAAAAACTGTTTTTT
NA	TRBV28	once	TRBJ1-5	CASSLPDSIRGNQPQHF	TGTGCCAGCAGTCTCCCAGACAGCATCAGGGGCAATCAGCCCCAGCATTTT
TRBD2	TRBV6-5	NA	TRBJ2-5	CASSYGGAGGGETQYF	TGTGCCAGCAGTTACGGGGGAGCGGGAGGGGGTGAGACCCAGTACTTC
NA	TRBV14	once	TRBJ2-6	CASSQDDLGGYRSGANVLTF	TGTGCCAGCAGCCAAGATGATTTAGGAGGGTATCGCTCTGGGGCCAACGTCCTGACTTTC
TRBD1	TRBV7-2	NA	TRBJ2-5	CASTGTVSWETQYF	TGTGCCAGCACCGGGACAGTTTCGTGGGAGACCCAGTACTTC